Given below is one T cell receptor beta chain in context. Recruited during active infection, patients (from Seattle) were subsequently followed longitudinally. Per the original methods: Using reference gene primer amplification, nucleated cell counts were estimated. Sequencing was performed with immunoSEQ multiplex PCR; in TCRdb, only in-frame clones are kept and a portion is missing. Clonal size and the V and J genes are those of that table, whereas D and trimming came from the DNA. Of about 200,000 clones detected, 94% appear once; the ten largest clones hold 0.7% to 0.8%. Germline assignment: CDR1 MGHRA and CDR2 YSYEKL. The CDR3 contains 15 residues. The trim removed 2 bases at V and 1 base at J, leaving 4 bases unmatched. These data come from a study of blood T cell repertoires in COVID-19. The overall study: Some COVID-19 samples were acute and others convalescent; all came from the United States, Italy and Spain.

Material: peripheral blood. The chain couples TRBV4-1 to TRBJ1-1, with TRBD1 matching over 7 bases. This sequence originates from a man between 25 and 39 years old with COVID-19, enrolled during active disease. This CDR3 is CASSQFGTANTEAFF. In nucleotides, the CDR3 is TGCGCCAGCAGCCAATTCGGGACAGCGAACACTGAAGCTTTCTTT.